Listed below are T cell receptor beta chains from one sample, sequenced in a study of blood T cells in healthy people across ages. TCRdb reprocessed the 5' RACE reads with MiXCR, giving one entry per CDR3 protein. The repertoire holds almost 800,000 distinct CDR3 sequences, with roughly 60% as singletons. Sequenced material: blood. The source is a young man in good health. The CDR3 runs from the conserved cysteine through the conserved F or W. The D gene is left open where the match is weak. Where a row states a size, it is once, few, many or the class of an expanded clone; other rows omit it.

V	J	size	D	DNA	CDR3
TRBV12-3/TRBV12-4	TRBJ2-6	many	.	TGTGCCAGCAGTTTGTCAGGGAGACACAATGGGGCCAACGTCCTGACTTTC	CASSLSGRHNGANVLTF
TRBV6-5	TRBJ1-6	.	TRBD1	TGTGCCAGCAGTTACTCCCTGGGACAGGGTAGTTCACCCCTCCACTTT	CASSYSLGQGSSPLHF
TRBV20-1	TRBJ2-7	.	.	TGCAGTGCCAGACAGGAGGGCGAGTACGAGCAGTACTTC	CSARQEGEYEQYF
TRBV20-1	TRBJ2-1	.	.	TGCAGTGCTCGAACGGAGATCTACTCCTACAATGAGCAGTTCTTC	CSARTEIYSYNEQFF
TRBV9	TRBJ2-1	.	TRBD2	TGTGCCAGCAGCGCCCCCCTCGAAGGCCTAGCGGGAGTTGTGGGCTACAATGAGCAGTTCTTC	CASSAPLEGLAGVVGYNEQFF
TRBV12-5	TRBJ1-1	.	.	TGTGCTAGTGGTACCCGAGGGGGGAACACTGAAGCTTTCTTT	CASGTRGGNTEAFF
TRBV3-1	TRBJ2-4	.	.	TGTGCCAGCAGCCAACGCGGGATGAACATTCAGTACTTC	CASSQRGMNIQYF
TRBV5-1	TRBJ2-1	few	.	TGCGCCAGCAGCTTGGTATCGGGTCCCTACAATGAGCAGTTCTTC	CASSLVSGPYNEQFF
TRBV25-1	TRBJ2-7	.	.	TGTGCCAGCACGGACGGAGCCTACGAGCAGTACTTC	CASTDGAYEQYF
TRBV3-1	TRBJ2-7	.	.	TGTGCCAGCAGCCAAGATCTACCGGCTAGCTCCTACGAGCAGTACTTC	CASSQDLPASSYEQYF
TRBV7-2	TRBJ2-2	.	.	TGTGCCAGGAGGGGGTCCACCGGGGAGCTGTTTTTT	CARRGSTGELFF
TRBV4-1	TRBJ2-1	.	TRBD2	TGCGCCAGCAGCCACTATACGGGAGGGCCAGGAAATGAGCAGTTCTTC	CASSHYTGGPGNEQFF
TRBV4-2	TRBJ1-5	.	.	TGTGCCAGCAGCCAAGCGGCCAGGACCGCGGGGGAGCCCAGTCAGCCCCAGCATTTT	CASSQAARTAGEPSQPQHF
TRBV5-1	TRBJ2-7	.	TRBD2	TGCGCCAGCAGCACTGGGACTAGCGGGAGGGCCGGGCTTGACGAGCAGTACTTC	CASSTGTSGRAGLDEQYF
TRBV7-2	TRBJ1-2	.	.	TGTGCCAGCAGCCCAAGACGGGGGCCCCGTGGCTACACCTTC	CASSPRRGPRGYTF
TRBV10-3	TRBJ2-7	few	.	TGTGCCATCAGTGAGTCTTCGAACGAGCAGTACTTC	CAISESSNEQYF
TRBV24-1	TRBJ2-7	.	TRBD2	TGTGCCACCAGTGCTTTAAGCCCGGGACTAGCGGAGATTCCGAGCTCCTACGAGCAGTACTTC	CATSALSPGLAEIPSSYEQYF
TRBV20-1	TRBJ1-2	.	.	TGCAGTGCCGGGACTCTTGAAAGGGCTAACTATGGCTACACCTTC	CSAGTLERANYGYTF
TRBV7-9	TRBJ2-5	few	.	TGTGCCAGCAGCACCCGTGGGGGAGAAGGAGAGACCCAGTACTTC	CASSTRGGEGETQYF
TRBV7-2	TRBJ1-2	.	.	TGTGCCAGCAGCTTAACCCTCTACTCTAACTATGGCTACACCTTC	CASSLTLYSNYGYTF
TRBV15	TRBJ2-7	.	.	TGTGCCACCAGCACAGGAGGGGGGGCCTACGAGCAGTACTTC	CATSTGGGAYEQYF
TRBV28	TRBJ1-1	.	.	TGTGCCAGCAGTTTACCGCCCGGGGGCCGACAGAACACTGAAGCTTTCTTT	CASSLPPGGRQNTEAFF